The 8 T cell receptor beta chains in this list originate from one sample, sequenced in a study of Graves' ophthalmopathy and Graves' hyperthyroidism. Amplification targeted the TCR beta CDR3 regions, with RNA transcripts as the source material. HTBI primers served in a first-round RT-PCR, which a second-round multiplex PCR followed. TCRdb used MiXCR to reprocess the multiplex PCR reads, holding one entry per CDR3 protein. The sample has 150,000 or so distinct CDR3 sequences, around two fifths seen once. Source material: peripheral blood. The receptors were gathered from a woman between 40 and 50 years old with Graves' ophthalmopathy.

This clonotype occurred many times. This rearrangement joins TRBV28 to TRBJ1-3; TRBD1 matches 7 bases. Germline CDR1 is MDHEN and CDR2 is SYDVKM. Losses at the gene ends were 5 bases for V and 2 bases for J; bases not matched to a gene: 9. CDR3 length: 16 residues. The DNA for the CDR3 is TGTGCCAGCAGTACCCGACAGGGTCGGGCTGGAAACACCATATATTTT. Translating gives CASSTRQGRAGNTIYF.

The chain carries TRBV12-3 or TRBV12-4 and TRBJ1-1; D unresolved. The CDR3 has 11 amino acids. V was pared by 4 bases and J by 9 bases, with 9 bases between. The CDR3 nucleotides are TGTGCCAGCAGTTACGCCGGAAAAGCTTTCTTT. Translating gives CASSYAGKAFF.

This clonotype was counted at least ten times. This chain links TRBV6-2 or TRBV6-3 with TRBJ2-7, with unresolved D. The V gene's germline CDR1 is MNHEY and CDR2 SVGEGT. This CDR3 has 16 amino acids. V shed 6 bases and J shed 3 bases, with 21 bases lying between them. In DNA, the CDR3 is TGTGCCAGCAGACTCCTCCCTTCCGACAATAACTACGAGCAGTACTTC. As protein: CASRLLPSDNNYEQYF.

This clonotype was found many times. This chain links TRBV7-2 with TRBJ2-5, with D unresolved. V shed 1 base and J shed 0 bases, with 6 bases lying between them. CDR1 and CDR2 (germline): SGHTA, FQGNSA. The CDR3 contains 14 residues. The CDR3 here is CASSLGRYQETQYF. CDR3 in DNA: TGTGCCAGCAGCTTAGGGCGGTACCAAGAGACCCAGTACTTC.

At least ten counts were recorded for this clonotype. The V gene is TRBV9, the J gene TRBJ2-4, with TRBD1 as a possible D gene (6 bases). This CDR3 is built from 15 residues. The germline V gene encodes CDR1 SGDLS and CDR2 YYNGEE. Trimming took 2 bases from V and 6 from J, leaving 15 bases between them. CDR3 region: CASSVGQSGGNIQYF. CDR3 DNA sequence: TGTGCCAGCAGCGTCGGACAGAGTGGGGGAAACATTCAGTACTTC. Full variable domain (remainder filled in from reference TRBV9 and TRBJ2-4): DSGVTQTPKHLITATGQRVTLRCSPRSGDLSVYWYQQSLDQGLQFLIQYYNGEERAKGNILERFSAQQFPDLHSELNLSSLELGDSALYFCASSVGQSGGNIQYFGAGTRLSVL.

This rearrangement joins TRBV6-5 to TRBJ1-1, with a weak D call TRBD1 (6 bases). The germline V and J ends were trimmed by 4 bases and 5 bases, with 20 bases remaining between them. Germline V gives CDR1 MNHEY, CDR2 SVGAGI. There are 16 residues in the CDR3. The CDR3 DNA follows: TGTGCCAGCAGTTTGACCTGGGGATCAGGGGAGACTGAAGCTTTCTTT. As protein: CASSLTWGSGETEAFF.

This clonotype has only a few counts. This chain's CDR3 is CASSSQQTSYEQYF. CDR3 nucleotide sequence: TGTGCCAGCAGTTCTCAGCAGACCTCCTACGAGCAGTACTTC. This chain links TRBV6-2 or TRBV6-3 with TRBJ2-7; D not resolved. The ends were cut back, 4 bases at V and 0 bases at J, with 10 bases in the middle. The CDR3 has 14 amino acids. The germline gives CDR1 MNHEY, CDR2 SVGEGT.

The rearrangement joins TRBV28 to TRBJ1-1, with D maybe TRBD1 (6 bases). The V gene lost 5 bases and the J gene lost 3 bases, with 16 bases spanning the gap. This CDR3 spans 15 amino acids. Looked up from germline, CDR1 is MDHEN and CDR2 is SYDVKM. CDR3 protein: CASSRGGARDTEAFF. CDR3 sequence (DNA): TGTGCCAGCAGTCGAGGGGGGGCTCGGGACACTGAAGCTTTCTTT.